The 28 T cell receptor beta chains reported below all come from one sample, sequenced in a study of shared T cell receptors in the human thymus. The method was immunoSEQ multiplex PCR; TCRdb's version includes in-frame clones alone and lacks a portion of them. The sample yields under 850,000 clones, 88% seen once. This sample also appeared in a second study, on human thymus T cells.

The sample consisted of thymocytes. These receptor sequences come from a boy under two years old with a congenital heart defect.

The chain combines TRBV25-1 with TRBJ2-1; TRBD2 aligns across 13 bases. The CDR3 extends over 17 amino acids. The germline V gene encodes CDR1 MGHDK and CDR2 SYGVNS. After removal of 0 bases from V and 6 bases from J, the junction contained 5 bases not matched to a gene. The DNA for the CDR3 is TGTGCCAGCAGTGAATATGTTAGGACTAGCGGGAGCAATGAGCAGTTCTTC. Translation gives CASSEYVRTSGSNEQFF.

CDR3 sequence: CASSSSTGELFF. The CDR3 nucleotides read TGTGCCAGCAGCTCGAGCACCGGGGAGCTGTTTTTT. The chain joins TRBV11-3 to TRBJ2-2; no firm D call. The germline V and J ends were trimmed by 4 bases and 4 bases, with 4 bases remaining between them. CDR1 is SGHNT, CDR2 YENEEA, per germline. There are 12 residues in the CDR3.

CDR3 DNA: TGTGCCAGCAGTGAATCCGGCGGGGCTAGCGGGAGTAGCGAGCAGTACTTC. It encodes CASSESGGASGSSEQYF. V is TRBV6-4 and J is TRBJ2-7, with TRBD2 matching over 10 bases. This CDR3 contains 17 residues. Looked up from germline, CDR1 is MRHNA and CDR2 is SNTAGT. V lost 3 bases to trimming and J lost 6 bases; unmatched junction nucleotides: 14.

The chain uses TRBV19 and TRBJ2-2, with 8 bases fitting TRBD2. There are 15 residues in the CDR3. J lost 6 bases, V lost 4 bases, and 7 bases had no gene match. CDR1 and CDR2 from the germline V gene are LNHDA and SQIVND (reference sequence). In DNA form, the CDR3 reads TGTGCCAGTAGTAGCCGGGAGGGGGGCGCCGGGGAGCTGTTTTTT. It specifies CASSSREGGAGELFF. Looking up the rest from reference TRBV19 and TRBJ2-2 gives the full variable domain: DGGITQSPKYLFRKEGQNVTLSCEQNLNHDAMYWYRQDPGQGLRLIYYSQIVNDFQKGDIAEGYSVSREKKESFPLTVTSAQKNPTAFYLCASSSREGGAGELFFGEGSRLTVL.

This chain connects TRBV6-5 to TRBJ2-5, with 11 bases lining up with TRBD2. The CDR3 spans 14 residues. Germline CDR1 is MNHEY and CDR2 is SVGAGI. V lost 10 bases, J lost 4 bases, and 8 bases stayed unmatched. The CDR3 nucleotides read TGTGCCACGAACCGTAGCGGGAGGGGAGAGACCCAGTACTTC. It yields the protein CATNRSGRGETQYF.

Of note for this clone: The same CDR3 also results from other DNA sequences found in this sample. This chain joins TRBV6-5 and TRBJ2-1; maybe TRBD1 (5 bases). The CDR3 totals 13 residues. The germline gives CDR1 MNHEY, CDR2 SVGAGI. V lost 3 bases, J lost 6 bases, and 9 bases lay in between. The CDR3 DNA reads as TGTGCCAGCAGTTATAAGCAGGGCAATGAGCAGTTCTTC. Protein: CASSYKQGNEQFF.

The V and J genes are TRBV4-3 and TRBJ1-3, with no clear D. Germline assignment: CDR1 LGHNA and CDR2 YSLEER. The V end lost 1 base, the J end lost 3 bases, and 10 bases lay between the germline ends. The CDR3 extends over 15 amino acids. CDR3 sequence (DNA): TGCGCCAGCAGCCAAGTCTCAGACTTTGGAAACACCATATATTTT. Translation: CASSQVSDFGNTIYF.

In its sample, this clone was seen a few times. The chain carries TRBV19 and TRBJ2-7, with TRBD2 matching over 11 bases. Looked up from germline, CDR1 is LNHDA and CDR2 is SQIVND (reference sequence). CDR3 length: 17 amino acids. Trimming at V came to 3 bases and at J to 2 bases, leaving 9 bases not matched to a gene. The CDR3 spells CASSMDAGTSGTYEQYF. The CDR3 nucleotides read TGTGCCAGTAGTATGGATGCGGGGACTAGCGGTACCTACGAGCAGTACTTC. Full variable domain (outside the CDR3, taken from reference TRBV19 and TRBJ2-7): DGGITQSPKYLFRKEGQNVTLSCEQNLNHDAMYWYRQDPGQGLRLIYYSQIVNDFQKGDIAEGYSVSREKKESFPLTVTSAQKNPTAFYLCASSMDAGTSGTYEQYFGPGTRLTVT.

This sequence joins TRBV25-1 and TRBJ2-7, with 10 bases identical to TRBD2. CDR3 length: 16 residues. CDR1 is MGHDK, CDR2 SYGVNS, per germline. Trimming removed 2 bases from V and 7 bases from J; junction bases left unmatched: 11. The CDR3 loop reads CASSEKEAGGPGEQYF. The CDR3, as DNA: TGTGCCAGCAGTGAAAAGGAAGCGGGAGGGCCGGGGGAGCAGTACTTC.

The chain combines TRBV6-1 with TRBJ2-7, with a possible D match to TRBD2 (5 bases). This CDR3 has 17 residues. The germline V gene has CDR1 MNHNS and CDR2 SASEGT. Trimming took off 2 bases at V and 2 bases at J, with 19 bases between the two ends. The DNA for the CDR3 is TGTGCCAGCAGTGAAACGCGCTGGCGGGCCGGGGCCTACGAGCAGTACTTC. Protein product: CASSETRWRAGAYEQYF.

This clone showed up just once. CDR3: CASSQDHPGGRGTGDTQYF. CDR3 in DNA: TGCGCCAGCAGCCAAGATCATCCGGGAGGGAGGGGTACAGGAGATACGCAGTATTTT. This chain joins TRBV4-3 and TRBJ2-3, with 8 bases lining up with TRBD2. The CDR3 is made up of 19 amino acids. CDR1 is LGHNA, CDR2 YSLEER, per germline. J gave up 5 bases and V 0 bases, and 16 bases lay outside the gene matches.

This sequence joins TRBV30 and TRBJ2-1, with D perhaps TRBD1 (6 bases). Per germline, CDR1 GTSNPN and CDR2 SVGIG (reference sequence). The CDR3 covers 11 residues. V was clipped by 5 bases and J by 7 bases, with 9 bases between them. The CDR3 loop is CAWGRGNEQFF. CDR3 sequence (DNA): TGTGCCTGGGGAAGGGGGAATGAGCAGTTCTTC.

The chain has TRBV14 and TRBJ1-5, with D unclear. The germline CDR1 and CDR2 sequences are SGHDN and FVKESK. This CDR3 is 14 amino acids long. The V and J ends lost 4 bases and 3 bases respectively, with 10 bases between them. The CDR3 bases are TGTGCCAGCAGCCCCCGGGGTCTCAATCAGCCCCAGCATTTT. It encodes CASSPRGLNQPQHF. Together with reference TRBV14 and TRBJ1-5, the CDR3 gives the full variable domain: EAGVTQFPSHSVIEKGQTVTLRCDPISGHDNLYWYRRVMGKEIKFLLHFVKESKQDESGMPNNRFLAERTGGTYSTLKVQPAELEDSGVYFCASSPRGLNQPQHFGDGTRLSIL.

This clone was counted only a few times. The V gene is TRBV4-3, the J gene TRBJ2-1; TRBD2 matches at 11 bases. With 0 bases clipped from V and 2 bases from J, the junction kept 6 bases outside the gene matches. Germline CDR1 is LGHNA and CDR2 is YSLEER. This CDR3 has 18 amino acids. The CDR3 loop reads CASSQDPLSGRAYNEQFF. The CDR3 DNA reads as TGCGCCAGCAGCCAAGATCCCCTTAGCGGGAGGGCCTACAATGAGCAGTTCTTC.

This rearrangement joins TRBV11-2 to TRBJ2-2; D possibly corresponds to TRBD2 (5 bases). The CDR3 covers 17 residues. V was cut by 1 base and J by 0 bases, with 12 bases left in between. Germline V gene lookup returns CDR1 SGHAT and CDR2 FQNNGV. CDR3 bases: TGTGCCAGCAGCTTAGGAGGGTCAGCGCCGAACACCGGGGAGCTGTTTTTT. It yields the protein CASSLGGSAPNTGELFF.

The V gene is TRBV6-1, the J gene TRBJ2-5; 7 nucleotides agree with TRBD2. After removal of 4 bases from V and 3 bases from J, the junction contained 8 bases not matched to a gene. CDR1 and CDR2 from the germline V gene are MNHNS and SASEGT. The CDR3 totals 15 residues. This chain's CDR3 is CASSGGSQSKETQYF. The CDR3 nucleotides are TGTGCCAGCAGTGGCGGGAGTCAATCCAAAGAGACCCAGTACTTC.

This clone was observed a few times. This rearrangement joins TRBV4-2 to TRBJ2-3; 12 positions match TRBD2. The CDR3 extends over 15 amino acids. Germline assignment: CDR1 LGHNA and CDR2 YNFKEQ. The V segment lost 5 bases and the J segment 6 bases; nucleotides outside the gene matches: 6. The CDR3 nucleotides are TGTGCCAGCAGCTTTCGGACTAGCGGGAATGATACGCAGTATTTT. Translating it yields CASSFRTSGNDTQYF.

The chain has TRBV28 and TRBJ1-3; maybe TRBD1 (6 bases). The V gene lost 5 bases and the J gene lost 3 bases, with 17 bases spanning the gap. Germline V gene sequence: CDR1 MDHEN, CDR2 SYDVKM. The length of the CDR3 is 16 residues. Written as DNA, the CDR3 is TGTGCCAGCAGTGGGGTTCCGCAGGGGCTTGGAAACACCATATATTTT. Protein sequence: CASSGVPQGLGNTIYF.

The V call is TRBV1, the J call TRBJ2-3; the DNA was not compared with TRBD2, the D call given in the table. TRBV1 is tagged as a pseudogene. CDR3 length equals 19 residues. CDR3 protein: CTSSHPRTSGRAYTDTQYF. The CDR3 DNA reads as TGCACCAGCAGCCACCCCCGGACTAGCGGGAGGGCCTACACAGATACGCAGTATTTT.

J is TRBJ1-4 and V is TRBV15; no definite D call. In germline, CDR1 is LNHNV, CDR2 YYDKDF (reference sequence). The CDR3 consists of 13 residues. The CDR3 region is CATSPSFNEKLFF. The DNA of the CDR3 is TGTGCTACAAGTCCCTCCTTTAATGAAAAACTGTTTTTT.

V gene TRBV28 combines with J gene TRBJ2-7, with 8 bases fitting TRBD2. Germline lookup yields CDR1 MDHEN and CDR2 SYDVKM. The CDR3 extends over 17 amino acids. Trimming took 7 bases from V and 4 from J; bases not matched to a gene: 18. The CDR3 sequence is CASTSGTGLVPSYEQYF. In nucleotides, the CDR3 is TGTGCCAGCACCTCGGGGACGGGACTAGTTCCCTCTTACGAGCAGTACTTC. Supplemented by reference TRBV28 and TRBJ2-7, the full variable domain reads DVKVTQSSRYLVKRTGEKVFLECVQDMDHENMFWYRQDPGLGLRLIYFSYDVKMKEKGDIPEGYSVSREKKERFSLILESASTNQTSMYLCASTSGTGLVPSYEQYFGPGTRLTVT.

The V call is TRBV28, the J call TRBJ2-1; 7 nucleotides line up with TRBD1. Germline values: CDR1 MDHEN, CDR2 SYDVKM. The V segment lost 5 bases and the J segment 8 bases; nucleotides outside the gene matches: 9. The CDR3 loop spans 14 amino acids. The CDR3 loop reads CASSDSDRRDEQFF. The CDR3 DNA follows: TGTGCCAGCAGTGACTCGGACAGGCGGGATGAGCAGTTCTTC.

The rearrangement joins TRBV11-3 to TRBJ2-1; a possible D gene is TRBD2 (6 bases). The CDR3 length is 17 residues. The V gene lost 0 bases and the J gene lost 3 bases, with 15 bases spanning the gap. Per the germline V gene, CDR1 is SGHNT and CDR2 is YENEEA. DNA of the CDR3: TGTGCCAGCAGCTTAGATCGGGGGTTGGAGGACTACAATGAGCAGTTCTTC. The encoded protein is CASSLDRGLEDYNEQFF.

This clone occurred once. V usage is TRBV10-3 and J usage is TRBJ2-3, with 7 bases fitting TRBD2. Germline CDR1 reads ENHRY; CDR2 reads SYGVKD. The CDR3 runs 15 residues. Trimming cost V 6 bases and J 3 bases; bases outside gene matches: 9. DNA of the CDR3: TGTGCCATCAGCCCCACTCGGCGGGAGACAGATACGCAGTATTTT. It translates to CAISPTRRETDTQYF.

The table lists this clone with a count of one. The J gene is TRBJ1-2, the V gene TRBV29-1; maybe TRBD1 (6 bases). V lost 2 bases, J lost 4 bases, and 17 bases lay in between. The length of the CDR3 is 15 residues. Germline lookup yields CDR1 SQVTM and CDR2 ANQGSEA. CDR3 coding DNA: TGCAGCGTTGAACGGGGGGCAGGAAGCTTCTATGGCTACACCTTC. Translating it yields CSVERGAGSFYGYTF.

The chain links TRBV28 to TRBJ2-7; 8 bases map to TRBD1. This CDR3 spans 16 amino acids. With 2 bases clipped from V and 3 bases from J, the junction kept 9 bases outside the gene matches. Germline CDR1 reads MDHEN; CDR2 reads SYDVKM. CDR3 nucleotides: TGTGCCAGCAGTTTACTGAACAGGGGGAAGGTCTACGAGCAGTACTTC. It codes for CASSLLNRGKVYEQYF.

The V call is TRBV6-1, the J call TRBJ2-1; 8 bases map to TRBD2. This CDR3 is 17 amino acids long. Germline V CDR1 and CDR2: MNHNS, SASEGT. After removal of 4 bases from V and 3 bases from J, the junction contained 11 bases not matched to a gene. The CDR3 sequence is CASSGSGAGELYNEQFF. The DNA for the CDR3 is TGTGCCAGCAGTGGCTCTGGAGCGGGAGAACTCTACAATGAGCAGTTCTTC.

This chain connects TRBV6-4 to TRBJ2-5, with 10 bases identical to TRBD2. The CDR3 is 14 residues long. Germline CDR1 reads MRHNA; CDR2 reads SNTAGT. The CDR3 is CPHGGLAGDWTQYF. The CDR3 DNA is TGTCCTCACGGGGGGCTAGCGGGGGATTGGACCCAGTACTTC.